The T cell receptor beta chain under discussion was sequenced for a study of blood T cell repertoires in COVID-19. Study overall: T cells, B-cell-depleted T cells, or PBMCs supplied cDNA or gDNA.

Germline CDR1 and CDR2: KGHDR and SFDVKD. V dropped 7 bases and J dropped 4 bases, with 9 bases sitting between them. This CDR3 has 13 residues. Authors' analysis steps: Estimation of nucleated cell counts was performed using reference gene primer amplification. Data came from immunoSEQ multiplex PCR; TCRdb stores just in-frame clones and leaves some out. That table furnishes V, J and clone size, whereas the DNA furnished D and trimming. The sample consists of roughly 150,000 clones, nearly 85% of them appearing once. This TCR was sampled from a human donor in a cohort sampled during active COVID-19. The sample was peripheral blood. The V and J genes are TRBV24-1 and TRBJ2-2; the D gene is possibly TRBD1 (6 bases). The CDR3 region is CATRDRRTGELFF. The CDR3 region has the DNA TGTGCCACCAGGGACAGACGCACCGGGGAGCTGTTTTTT.